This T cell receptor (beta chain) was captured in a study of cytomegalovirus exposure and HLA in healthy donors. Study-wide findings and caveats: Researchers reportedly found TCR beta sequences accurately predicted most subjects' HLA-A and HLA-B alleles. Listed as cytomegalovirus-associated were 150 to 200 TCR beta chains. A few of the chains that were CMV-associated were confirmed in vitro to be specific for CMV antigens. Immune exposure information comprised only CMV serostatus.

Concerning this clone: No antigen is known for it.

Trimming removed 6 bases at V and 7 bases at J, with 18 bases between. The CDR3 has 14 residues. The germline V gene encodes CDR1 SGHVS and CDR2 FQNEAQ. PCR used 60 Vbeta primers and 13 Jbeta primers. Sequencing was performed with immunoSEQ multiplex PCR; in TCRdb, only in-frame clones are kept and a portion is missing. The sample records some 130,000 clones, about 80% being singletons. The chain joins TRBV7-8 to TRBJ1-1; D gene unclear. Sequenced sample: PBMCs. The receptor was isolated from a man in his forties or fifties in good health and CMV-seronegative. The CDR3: CASRRSGEPSEAFF. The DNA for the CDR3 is TGTGCCAGCAGGCGCTCCGGGGAACCGAGTGAAGCTTTCTTT. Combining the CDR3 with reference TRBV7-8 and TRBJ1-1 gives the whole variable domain GAGVSQSPRYKVAKRGQDVALRCDPISGHVSLFWYQQALGQGPEFLTYFQNEAQLDKSGLPSDRFFAERPEGSVSTLKIQRTQQEDSAVYLCASRRSGEPSEAFFGQGTRLTVV.